This entry lists 13 T cell receptor beta chains sequenced from one sample in a study of blood T cell repertoires in COVID-19. Here immunoSEQ multiplex PCR was the method, and the copy in TCRdb shows in-frame clones only, minus some. The sample lists more than 95,000 clones, roughly 85% seen once, with less than 20% in the top ten. The sample comprised peripheral blood. These receptors all stem from a woman older than 75 with acute or convalescent COVID-19.

The rearrangement links TRBV24-1 to TRBJ1-5; weak D call: TRBD1 (6 bases). The V gene's germline CDR1 is KGHDR and CDR2 SFDVKD. This CDR3 has 18 residues. Trimming removed 2 bases at V and 2 bases at J, with 18 bases between. The CDR3 region is CATSDSGQAKGGNQPQHF. CDR3 DNA: TGTGCCACCAGTGATTCGGGGCAGGCTAAGGGGGGCAATCAGCCCCAGCATTTT.

This clone was seen a handful of times. The chain joins TRBV28 to TRBJ2-5, with D perhaps matching TRBD1 (6 bases). The CDR3 sequence is 15 residues long. The germline gives CDR1 MDHEN, CDR2 SYDVKM. V lost 5 bases to trimming and J lost 5 bases, with 18 bases between them. CDR3 sequence reads: CASSAQDSPRETQYF. Here the CDR3 DNA reads TGTGCCAGCAGTGCCCAGGACAGTCCCCGGGAGACCCAGTACTTC.

The gene calls are TRBV5-5 and TRBJ1-3, with D unclear. The CDR3 runs 14 residues. The germline gives CDR1 SGHKS, CDR2 YYEKEE (reference sequence). V was shortened by 1 base and J by 0 bases, with 5 bases between the two germline ends. This chain's CDR3 is CASSLLVSGNTIYF. CDR3 bases: TGTGCCAGCAGCTTGTTAGTCTCTGGAAACACCATATATTTT.

The chain combines TRBV6-6 with TRBJ1-5, with D maybe TRBD1 (6 bases). CDR3 size: 14 residues. CDR1 and CDR2 (germline): MNHNY, SVGAGI (reference sequence). V was shortened by 5 bases and J by 2 bases, with 10 bases between the two germline ends. CDR3 in amino acids: CASSPRTGNQPQHF. CDR3 sequence (DNA): TGTGCCAGCAGTCCACGGACAGGCAATCAGCCCCAGCATTTT.

The rearrangement joins TRBV28 to TRBJ1-5; TRBD1 is a possible D gene (5 bases). V shed 8 bases and J shed 4 bases, with 18 bases lying between them. CDR3 length: 15 residues. The germline V gene encodes CDR1 MDHEN and CDR2 SYDVKM. The DNA of the CDR3 is TGTGCCAGCCTGCGGGGGAACAGCATGAATCAGCCCCAGCATTTT. Amino acid sequence: CASLRGNSMNQPQHF.

The V gene is TRBV5-1, the J gene TRBJ1-5; D remains unclear. With 0 bases removed from V and 0 bases from J, the gap between germline ends came to 7 bases. CDR1 SGHRS and CDR2 YFSETQ come from the germline V gene. The CDR3 consists of 15 residues. The CDR3 reads CASSLVPGSNQPQHF. Written as DNA, the CDR3 is TGCGCCAGCAGCTTGGTACCAGGTAGCAATCAGCCCCAGCATTTT.

The CDR3 nucleotides are TGTGCCATCCTAGAGGGGGTCTACAATGAGCAGTTCTTC. It codes for CAILEGVYNEQFF. The chain recombines TRBV6-5 with TRBJ2-1, with D tentatively TRBD1 (6 bases). The CDR3 runs to 13 residues. The germline V gene encodes CDR1 MNHEY and CDR2 SVGAGI. The V gene lost 10 bases and the J gene lost 3 bases, with 13 bases spanning the gap.

The chain links TRBV6-5 to TRBJ1-4, with a weak D call TRBD1 (6 bases). The CDR3 length is 15 residues. CDR1 and CDR2 (germline): MNHEY, SVGAGI. Trimming removed 0 bases at V and 4 bases at J, with 9 bases between. The CDR3 coding sequence is TGTGCCAGCAGTTACTCCACAGGGAGTAATGAAAAACTGTTTTTT. Its translation: CASSYSTGSNEKLFF.

This chain uses TRBV6-5 with TRBJ1-1, with 8 positions matching TRBD1. V gave up 6 bases and J gave up 2 bases; unmatched junction bases: 8. Germline assignment: CDR1 MNHEY and CDR2 SVGAGI. The CDR3 consists of 15 residues. CDR3 nucleotides: TGTGCCAGCAGGGGCCGACAGGGGTTTAACACTGAAGCTTTCTTT. Translated: CASRGRQGFNTEAFF.

V and J are TRBV7-2 and TRBJ2-7, with D maybe TRBD1 (6 bases). Germline V CDR1 and CDR2: SGHTA, FQGNSA. The CDR3 runs 13 residues. Trimming shortened V by 3 bases and J by 5 bases, and 11 bases separated the two germline ends. CDR3 amino acids: CASSFQRDNEQYV. CDR3 nucleotides: TGTGCCAGCAGCTTTCAAAGGGACAACGAGCAGTACGTC.

This clone was counted a single time. V is TRBV3-1 (or the pseudogene TRBV3-2) and J is TRBJ1-2, with TRBD1 matching 8 bases. CDR1 and CDR2 from the germline V gene are LGHDT and YNNKEL (reference sequence). This CDR3 is built from 13 residues. The ends lost 5 bases at V and 7 bases at J; junction bases unmatched: 6. The CDR3 is CASSMGQAAGYTF. CDR3 in DNA: TGTGCCAGCAGCATGGGACAGGCGGCTGGCTACACCTTC.

The gene calls are TRBV5-6 and TRBJ2-5; the match to TRBD2 covers 11 bases. The CDR3 spans 15 residues. The J segment lost 3 bases and the V segment lost 4 bases, leaving 5 bases of the junction unmatched. CDR1 is SGHDT, CDR2 YYEEEE, per germline. CDR3 nucleotide sequence: TGTGCCAGCAGCAAAGGGACTAGCGGAAAAGAGACCCAGTACTTC. Translated: CASSKGTSGKETQYF.

The rearrangement links TRBV2 to TRBJ2-2; 7 bases agree with TRBD2. The CDR3 length is 14 residues. Germline V gene data show CDR1 as SNHLY and CDR2 as FYNNEI. V lost 7 bases to trimming and J lost 1 base; unmatched junction nucleotides: 3. As DNA, the CDR3 is TGTGCCAGCACCGAGCGGGGGAACACCGGGGAGCTGTTTTTT. Amino acids: CASTERGNTGELFF.